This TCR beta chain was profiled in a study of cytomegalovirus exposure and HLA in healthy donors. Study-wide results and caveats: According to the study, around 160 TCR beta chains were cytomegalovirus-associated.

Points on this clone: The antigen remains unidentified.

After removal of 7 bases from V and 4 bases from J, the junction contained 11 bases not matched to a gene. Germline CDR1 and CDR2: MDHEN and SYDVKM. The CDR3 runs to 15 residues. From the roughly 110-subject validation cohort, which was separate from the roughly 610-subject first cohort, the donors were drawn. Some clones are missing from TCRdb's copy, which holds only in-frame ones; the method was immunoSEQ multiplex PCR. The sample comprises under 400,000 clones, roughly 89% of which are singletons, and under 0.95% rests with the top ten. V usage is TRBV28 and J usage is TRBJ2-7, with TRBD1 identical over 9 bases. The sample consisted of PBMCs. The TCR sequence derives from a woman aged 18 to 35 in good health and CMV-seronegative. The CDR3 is CASTPEGQGTYEQYF. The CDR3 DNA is TGTGCCAGCACTCCAGAGGGACAGGGAACGTACGAGCAGTACTTC.